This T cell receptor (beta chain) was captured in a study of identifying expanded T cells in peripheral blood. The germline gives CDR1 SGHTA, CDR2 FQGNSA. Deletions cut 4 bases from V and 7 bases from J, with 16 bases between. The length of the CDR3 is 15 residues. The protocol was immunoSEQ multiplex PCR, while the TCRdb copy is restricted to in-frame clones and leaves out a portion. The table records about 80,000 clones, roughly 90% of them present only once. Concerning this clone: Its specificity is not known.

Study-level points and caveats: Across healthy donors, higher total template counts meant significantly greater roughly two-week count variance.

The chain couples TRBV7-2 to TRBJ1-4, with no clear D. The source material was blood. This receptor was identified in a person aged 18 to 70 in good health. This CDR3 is CASSYLHVNSEKLFF. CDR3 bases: TGTGCCAGCAGCTACTTACACGTAAACTCTGAAAAACTGTTTTTT.